These 30 T cell receptor beta chains originate from one sample sequenced in a study of blood T cell repertoires in COVID-19. The table came from immunoSEQ multiplex PCR; TCRdb's copy has only in-frame clones and leaves some out. The data show approximately 300,000 clones, with 90% seen just once and roughly 3.9% held by the top ten. The source material was PBMCs or T cells enriched from blood (not recorded which). The source is a woman aged 25 to 39 who had been exposed to COVID-19.

The rearrangement uses TRBV19 and TRBJ2-3; tentatively, D is TRBD1 (6 bases). The CDR3 runs to 16 residues. V dropped 4 bases and J dropped 0 bases, with 14 bases sitting between them. The V gene's germline CDR1 is LNHDA and CDR2 SQIVND (reference sequence). The CDR3: CASSTLGHLSTDTQYF. CDR3 nucleotides: TGTGCCAGTAGTACCCTGGGACACCTTAGCACAGATACGCAGTATTTT.

The rearrangement uses TRBV19 and TRBJ2-6; 12 nucleotides align to TRBD2. The V and J ends lost 4 bases and 0 bases, in that order; junction bases with no gene match: 4. This CDR3 spans 18 amino acids. Per germline, CDR1 LNHDA and CDR2 SQIVND (reference sequence). The CDR3 is CASSTRLAGDSGANVLTF. For the CDR3, the DNA is TGTGCCAGTAGTACCAGACTAGCGGGGGACTCTGGGGCCAACGTCCTGACTTTC.

This clone occurred once. The chain combines TRBV12-5 with TRBJ1-1; D not resolved. The length of the CDR3 is 11 residues. The V end was cut by 7 bases, the J end by 2 bases, with 5 bases between. Germline V gene data show CDR1 as LGHNT and CDR2 as FRNRAP. The CDR3 reads CASVTNTEAFF. DNA for the CDR3: TGTGCTAGTGTAACAAACACTGAAGCTTTCTTT.

The chain employs TRBV7-9 and TRBJ2-5; maybe TRBD2 (5 bases). The germline gives CDR1 SEHNR, CDR2 FQNEAQ (reference sequence). CDR3 length equals 14 residues. Trimming left V 5 bases short and J 4 bases short, with 14 bases between. The CDR3 protein is CASSPGLGGETQYF. As DNA, the CDR3 is TGTGCCAGCAGCCCGGGATTAGGTGGAGAGACCCAGTACTTC.

The rearrangement joins TRBV18 to TRBJ2-7; D may be TRBD2 (5 bases). Germline loops: CDR1 KGHSH, CDR2 LQKENI. Trimming cost V 2 bases and J 2 bases, with 13 bases left between them. The CDR3 length is 15 residues. Here the CDR3 DNA reads TGTGCCAGCTCACCAGTGAGGGTGAGGGCCTACGAGCAGTACTTC. Protein sequence: CASSPVRVRAYEQYF.

The chain combines TRBV5-1 with TRBJ2-2; tentative D call: TRBD1 (5 bases). V lost 3 bases, J lost 4 bases, and 16 bases lay in between. The CDR3 is made up of 16 amino acids. Germline V lookup: CDR1 SGHRS, CDR2 YFSETQ. CDR3 nucleotide sequence: TGCGCCAGCAGCTCGACGGTGCAGGGTGCCACCGGGGAGCTGTTTTTT. Translated, it gives CASSSTVQGATGELFF.

About this clone itself: Other DNA sequences from this sample encode an identical CDR3 as well. The J gene is TRBJ2-5, the V gene TRBV29-1; TRBD2 agrees at 9 bases. J lost 5 bases, V lost 5 bases, and 3 bases had no gene match. The germline CDR1 and CDR2 sequences are SQVTM and ANQGSEA. CDR3 length: 12 residues. DNA of the CDR3: TGCAGCGTTTTAACTAGCGGGGAGACCCAGTACTTC. Translation gives CSVLTSGETQYF.

The sample holds a few counts of this clone. This chain's CDR3 is CASSSPGTSSYGYTF. The CDR3 region has the DNA TGTGCCAGTAGTTCCCCCGGGACATCCTCCTATGGCTACACCTTC. This chain links TRBV19 with TRBJ1-2, with TRBD1 as a possible D gene (6 bases). V was pared by 5 bases and J by 4 bases, with 17 bases between. The CDR3 has 15 amino acids. Germline lookup yields CDR1 LNHDA and CDR2 SQIVND (reference sequence).

This chain links TRBV18 with TRBJ1-5; weak D call: TRBD1 (6 bases). V gave up 4 bases and J gave up 3 bases, with 16 bases separating them. CDR1 and CDR2 (germline): KGHSH, LQKENI. The CDR3 spans 16 residues. CDR3 in amino acids: CASSLNPTGNNQPQHF. CDR3 DNA sequence: TGTGCCAGCTCACTCAACCCTACAGGGAACAATCAGCCCCAGCATTTT. The complete variable domain, with remaining parts taken from reference TRBV18 and TRBJ1-5, reads NAGVMQNPRHLVRRRGQEARLRCSPMKGHSHVYWYRQLPEEGLKFMVYLQKENIIDESGMPKERFSAEFPKEGPSILRIQQVVRGDSAAYFCASSLNPTGNNQPQHFGDGTRLSIL.

The chain recombines TRBV7-2 with TRBJ1-5; a weak D match, TRBD1 (5 bases). Per germline, CDR1 SGHTA and CDR2 FQGNSA. V shed 5 bases and J shed 6 bases, with 14 bases lying between them. This CDR3 has 14 residues. The CDR3 region has the DNA TGTGCCAGCAGCCCCTCAGGGTTAGTTCAGCCCCAGCATTTT. This sequence encodes CASSPSGLVQPQHF.

This clone was counted a few times. The rearrangement uses TRBV4-1 and TRBJ1-2, with D uncertain. The germline V gene has CDR1 MGHRA and CDR2 YSYEKL. The CDR3 sequence is 14 residues long. V lost 0 bases, J lost 8 bases, and 13 bases lay in between. DNA of the CDR3: TGCGCCAGCAGCCAAGAACTTACCTCCCGGGGCTACACCTTC. Encoded protein: CASSQELTSRGYTF.

The V call is TRBV14, the J call TRBJ2-1; D is unclear. V was trimmed by 1 base and J by 5 bases, leaving 6 bases between them. Looked up from germline, CDR1 is SGHDN and CDR2 is FVKESK. The CDR3 has 13 residues. This chain's CDR3 is CASSQGSNNEQFF. CDR3 nucleotide sequence: TGTGCCAGCAGCCAAGGCTCTAACAATGAGCAGTTCTTC.

This clone was detected once. The V gene is TRBV11-1, the J gene TRBJ2-7, with 7 bases identical to TRBD2. This CDR3 contains 15 residues. V gave up 5 bases and J gave up 3 bases; unmatched junction bases: 10. Germline CDR1 SGHAT, CDR2 FQDESV (reference sequence). This chain's CDR3 is CASSRRDYKNYEQYF. In DNA form, the CDR3 reads TGTGCCAGCAGCCGCCGGGACTACAAAAACTACGAGCAGTACTTC.

The chain has TRBV23-1 and TRBJ2-7, with D perhaps TRBD1 (5 bases). TRBV23-1 is an ORF; its function is uncertain. V dropped 7 bases and J dropped 1 base, with 17 bases sitting between them. The CDR3 loop spans 15 amino acids. The CDR3 reads CASTYRTDPSYEQYF. CDR3 DNA: TGCGCCAGCACCTACAGGACCGACCCATCCTACGAGCAGTACTTC.

CDR3 sequence (DNA): TGCGCCAGCAGCCCGCGGAGGGTCAATGAGCAGTTCTTC. Encoded protein: CASSPRRVNEQFF. The chain couples TRBV4-1 to TRBJ2-1; D perhaps matches TRBD2 (6 bases). Germline CDR1 is MGHRA and CDR2 is YSYEKL. Trimming shortened V by 4 bases and J by 6 bases, and 10 bases separated the two germline ends. There are 13 residues in the CDR3.

This chain uses TRBV14 with TRBJ1-2; TRBD1 aligns across 7 bases. V lost 2 bases, J lost 6 bases, and 12 bases stayed unmatched. The V gene's germline CDR1 is SGHDN and CDR2 FVKESK. This CDR3 is built from 16 residues. CDR3 region: CASSQRAKGAIDGYTF. CDR3 sequence (DNA): TGTGCCAGCAGCCAAAGGGCGAAGGGGGCGATCGATGGCTACACCTTC.

The chain carries TRBV15 and TRBJ2-3; 7 bases fit TRBD2. The CDR3 totals 14 residues. CDR1 and CDR2 from the germline V gene are LNHNV and YYDKDF (reference sequence). V was clipped by 3 bases and J by 1 base; unmatched bases: 1. CDR3 region: CATSRLAGTDTQYF. The CDR3 coding sequence is TGTGCCACCAGCAGGCTAGCGGGCACAGATACGCAGTATTTT.

The chain carries TRBV5-1 and TRBJ2-7; TRBD1 matches 9 bases. The CDR3 runs 15 residues. The V gene's germline CDR1 is SGHRS and CDR2 YFSETQ. The trim removed 5 bases at V and 2 bases at J, leaving 8 bases unmatched. DNA for the CDR3: TGCGCCAGCAGTCCAAGCGGGACAGGGACCTACGAGCAGTACTTC. Its translation: CASSPSGTGTYEQYF. The full variable domain, rest sourced from reference TRBV5-1 and TRBJ2-7, is KAGVTQTPRYLIKTRGQQVTLSCSPISGHRSVSWYQQTPGQGLQFLFEYFSETQRNKGNFPGRFSGRQFSNSRSEMNVSTLELGDSALYLCASSPSGTGTYEQYFGPGTRLTVT.

The V call is TRBV27, the J call TRBJ1-1; no firm D call. Germline CDR1 MNHEY, CDR2 SMNVEV (reference sequence). The CDR3 length is 13 residues. Trimming took off 2 bases at V and 6 bases at J, with 10 bases between the two ends. The DNA for the CDR3 is TGTGCCAGCAGTTTAGGGCCCAACTCTGAAGCTTTCTTT. This sequence encodes CASSLGPNSEAFF.

The chain combines TRBV5-1 with TRBJ1-1; TRBD1 aligns across 11 bases. Losses at the gene ends were 3 bases for V and 5 bases for J; bases not matched to a gene: 9. The CDR3 covers 16 residues. Germline V gene data show CDR1 as SGHRS and CDR2 as YFSETQ. CDR3 sequence: CASSWTGGALGTEAFF. DNA of the CDR3: TGCGCCAGCAGCTGGACAGGGGGCGCTTTGGGGACTGAAGCTTTCTTT.

CDR3 DNA sequence: TGCGCCAGCAGCCAAGGAACGGAGGTTGACGACGAGCAGTACTTC. It codes for CASSQGTEVDDEQYF. J is TRBJ2-7 and V is TRBV4-3, with a tentative D call TRBD2 (5 bases). Germline loops: CDR1 LGHNA, CDR2 YSLEER. This CDR3 spans 15 amino acids. V lost 1 base to trimming and J lost 5 bases, with 15 bases between them.

The table lists this clone with a count of one. V gene TRBV6-1 combines with J gene TRBJ2-7, with 9 bases that match TRBD1. CDR1 is MNHNS and CDR2 is SASEGT in the germline V gene. The CDR3 totals 16 residues. Trimming at V came to 2 bases and at J to 3 bases, leaving 8 bases not matched to a gene. The CDR3 region is CASSEPFRTGDYEQYF. In DNA, the CDR3 is TGTGCCAGCAGTGAACCTTTCAGGACAGGGGACTACGAGCAGTACTTC.

This rearrangement joins TRBV6-6 to TRBJ1-5; no reliable D call. CDR3 length: 13 residues. Per the germline V gene, CDR1 is MNHNY and CDR2 is SVGAGI (reference sequence). Trimming stripped 7 bases from V and 1 base from J, with 8 bases between. Here the CDR3 reads CASNPRSNQPQHF. The CDR3 DNA is TGTGCCAGCAACCCCAGAAGCAATCAGCCCCAGCATTTT.

This clone has only a few counts. This rearrangement joins TRBV6-1 to TRBJ1-5; D call uncertain. The CDR3 sequence is 15 residues long. V was trimmed by 0 bases and J by 2 bases, leaving 8 bases between them. Per the germline V gene, CDR1 is MNHNS and CDR2 is SASEGT. CDR3 sequence (DNA): TGTGCCAGCAGTGAAGCCCTCGGGGGCAATCAGCCCCAGCATTTT. It yields the protein CASSEALGGNQPQHF.

The J gene is TRBJ1-1, the V gene TRBV10-3; no clear D gene. CDR1 ENHRY and CDR2 SYGVKD come from the germline V gene. The CDR3 loop spans 14 amino acids. The ends were cut back, 3 bases at V and 7 bases at J, with 15 bases in the middle. CDR3 bases: TGTGCCATCAGTGATTTCGTCCCCCAGATTGAAGCTTTCTTT. Its protein product is CAISDFVPQIEAFF.

Concerning this clone itself: The sample carries other DNA sequences with the same CDR3. The DNA of the CDR3 is TGCGCCAGCAGCCAAGGACAGAATAGCAATCAGCCCCAGCATTTT. It encodes CASSQGQNSNQPQHF. The chain employs TRBV4-1 and TRBJ1-5, with D perhaps TRBD1 (5 bases). Trimming pared 1 base from V and 0 bases from J, leaving 7 bases between. In germline, CDR1 is MGHRA, CDR2 YSYEKL. CDR3 size: 15 residues.

This clone was recorded a few times. The chain is built from TRBV18 and TRBJ2-7; a possible D gene is TRBD2 (5 bases). The V and J ends lost 3 bases and 6 bases respectively, with 12 bases between them. The CDR3 totals 13 residues. From germline, CDR1 is KGHSH and CDR2 LQKENI. CDR3 nucleotides: TGTGCCAGCTCACCTTTTTATGAGGGCGAGCAGTACTTC. Amino acid sequence: CASSPFYEGEQYF.

With regard to this clone: This same CDR3 is encoded by further DNA sequences in the sample. This chain uses TRBV5-1 with TRBJ1-2; D is perhaps TRBD1 (5 bases). The CDR3 loop spans 14 amino acids. CDR1 is SGHRS and CDR2 is YFSETQ in the germline V gene. Trimming removed 1 base from V and 1 base from J, with 8 bases in between. The CDR3 nucleotides read TGCGCCAGCAGCTTGTCCCAGGGTAACTATGGCTACACCTTC. Translated: CASSLSQGNYGYTF.

The rearrangement uses TRBV7-8 and TRBJ2-6; possibly TRBD1 for D (5 bases). The V gene's germline CDR1 is SGHVS and CDR2 FQNEAQ. The CDR3 is 15 residues long. V lost 5 bases, J lost 4 bases, and 12 bases lay in between. This CDR3 reads CASSEAYRGANVLTF. The CDR3 nucleotides read TGTGCCAGCAGCGAGGCCTACAGGGGGGCCAACGTCCTGACTTTC.

The chain has TRBV7-9 and TRBJ2-3; D remains unclear. Deletions cut 4 bases from V and 3 bases from J, with 14 bases between. The CDR3 loop spans 15 amino acids. Germline V lookup: CDR1 SEHNR, CDR2 FQNEAQ (reference sequence). This chain's CDR3 is CASSSQVTVTDTQYF. CDR3 nucleotides: TGTGCCAGCAGCTCCCAAGTTACGGTTACAGATACGCAGTATTTT.